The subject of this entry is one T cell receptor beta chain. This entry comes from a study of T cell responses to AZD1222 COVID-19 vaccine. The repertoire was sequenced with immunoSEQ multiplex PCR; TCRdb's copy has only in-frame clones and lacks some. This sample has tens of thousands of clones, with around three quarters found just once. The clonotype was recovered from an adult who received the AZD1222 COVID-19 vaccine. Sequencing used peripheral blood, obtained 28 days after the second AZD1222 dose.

The CDR3 loop is CASSYRGRGSETQYF. CDR3 nucleotide sequence: TGTGCCAGCAGCTACAGGGGGCGCGGATCAGAGACCCAGTACTTC. V gene TRBV11-1 combines with J gene TRBJ2-5, with 9 bases identical to TRBD1. With V trimmed by 4 bases and J by 4 bases, 7 bases remained unmatched. Germline CDR1 is SGHAT and CDR2 is FQDESV (reference sequence). The CDR3 sequence is 15 residues long.